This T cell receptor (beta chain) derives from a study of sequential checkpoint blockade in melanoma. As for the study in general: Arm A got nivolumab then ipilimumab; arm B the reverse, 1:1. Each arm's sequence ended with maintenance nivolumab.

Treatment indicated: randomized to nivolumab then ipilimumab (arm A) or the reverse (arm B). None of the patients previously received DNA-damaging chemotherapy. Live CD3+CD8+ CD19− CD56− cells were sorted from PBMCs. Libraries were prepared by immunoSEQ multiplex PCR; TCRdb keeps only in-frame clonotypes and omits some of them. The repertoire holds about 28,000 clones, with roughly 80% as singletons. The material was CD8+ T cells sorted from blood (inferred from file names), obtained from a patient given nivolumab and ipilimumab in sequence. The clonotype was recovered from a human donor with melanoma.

In nucleotides, the CDR3 is TGTGCCAGCAGTGACGGGATTCAGCCCTACGAGCAGTACTTC. This encodes CASSDGIQPYEQYF. The genes are TRBV2 and TRBJ2-7; D perhaps matches TRBD2 (5 bases). The CDR3 loop spans 14 amino acids. From germline, CDR1 is SNHLY and CDR2 FYNNEI. Trimming took 3 bases from V and 2 from J, leaving 11 bases between them.